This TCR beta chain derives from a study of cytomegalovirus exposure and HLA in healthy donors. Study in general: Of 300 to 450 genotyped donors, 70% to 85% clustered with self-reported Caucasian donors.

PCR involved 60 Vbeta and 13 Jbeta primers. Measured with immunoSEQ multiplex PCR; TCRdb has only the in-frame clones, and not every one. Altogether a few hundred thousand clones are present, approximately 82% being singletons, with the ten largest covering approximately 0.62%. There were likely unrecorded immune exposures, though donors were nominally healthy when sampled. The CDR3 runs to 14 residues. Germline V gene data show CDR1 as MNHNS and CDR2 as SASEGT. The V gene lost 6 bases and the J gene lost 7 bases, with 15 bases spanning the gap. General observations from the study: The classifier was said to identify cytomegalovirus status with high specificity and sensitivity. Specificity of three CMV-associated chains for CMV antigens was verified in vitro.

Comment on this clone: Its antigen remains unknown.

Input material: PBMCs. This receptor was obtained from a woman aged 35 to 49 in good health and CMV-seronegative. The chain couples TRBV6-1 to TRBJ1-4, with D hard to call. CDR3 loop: CASSIHGSSEKLFF. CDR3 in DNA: TGTGCCAGCAGCATACACGGGTCAAGTGAAAAACTGTTTTTT.